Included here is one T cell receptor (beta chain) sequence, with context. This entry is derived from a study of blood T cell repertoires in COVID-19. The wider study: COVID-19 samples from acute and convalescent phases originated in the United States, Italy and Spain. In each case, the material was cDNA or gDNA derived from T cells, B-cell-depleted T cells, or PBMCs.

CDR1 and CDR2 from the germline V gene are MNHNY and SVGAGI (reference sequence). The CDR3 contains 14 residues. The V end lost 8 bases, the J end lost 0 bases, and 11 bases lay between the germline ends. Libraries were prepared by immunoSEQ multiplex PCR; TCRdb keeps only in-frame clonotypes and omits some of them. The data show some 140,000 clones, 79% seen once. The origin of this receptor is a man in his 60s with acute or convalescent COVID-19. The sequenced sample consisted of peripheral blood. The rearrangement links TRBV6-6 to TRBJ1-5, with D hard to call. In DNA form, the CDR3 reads TGTGCCAGCGCCCCAACGGGTAGCAATCAGCCCCAGCATTTT. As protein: CASAPTGSNQPQHF.